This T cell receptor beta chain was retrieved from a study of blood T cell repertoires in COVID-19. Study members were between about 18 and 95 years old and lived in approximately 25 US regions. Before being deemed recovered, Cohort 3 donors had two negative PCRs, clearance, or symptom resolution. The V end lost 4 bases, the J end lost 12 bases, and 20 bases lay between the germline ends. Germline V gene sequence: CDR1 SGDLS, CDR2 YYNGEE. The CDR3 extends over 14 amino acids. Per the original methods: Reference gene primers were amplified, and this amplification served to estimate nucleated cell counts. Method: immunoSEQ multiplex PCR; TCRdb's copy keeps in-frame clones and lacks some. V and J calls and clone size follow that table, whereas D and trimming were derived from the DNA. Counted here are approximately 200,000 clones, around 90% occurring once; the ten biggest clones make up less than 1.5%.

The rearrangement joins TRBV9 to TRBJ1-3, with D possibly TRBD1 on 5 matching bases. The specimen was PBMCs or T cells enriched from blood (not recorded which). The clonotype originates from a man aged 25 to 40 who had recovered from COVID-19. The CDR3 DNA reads TGTGCCAGCAGCCTCTCCCTAGGAGGGACCGGCATATATTTT. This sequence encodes CASSLSLGGTGIYF.